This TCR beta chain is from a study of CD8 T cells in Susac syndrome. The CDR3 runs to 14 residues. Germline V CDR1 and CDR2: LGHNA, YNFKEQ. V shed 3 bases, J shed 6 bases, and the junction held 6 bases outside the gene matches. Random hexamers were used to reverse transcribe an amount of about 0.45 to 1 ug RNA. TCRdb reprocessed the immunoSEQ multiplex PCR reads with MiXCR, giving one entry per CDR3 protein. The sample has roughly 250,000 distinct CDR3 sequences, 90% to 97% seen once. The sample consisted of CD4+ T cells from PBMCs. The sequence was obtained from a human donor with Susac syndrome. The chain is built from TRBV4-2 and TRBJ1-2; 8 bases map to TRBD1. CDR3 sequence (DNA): TGTGCCAGCAGCCACGCCCTACAGGGGGATGGCTACACCTTC. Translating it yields CASSHALQGDGYTF.